What follows is one TCR beta chain and its context. This entry comes from a study of CD8 T cells in Susac syndrome. The authors sequenced TCR beta from blood CD8+ and CD4+ T cells. Multiple sclerosis controls were treatment-naive patients with stable or active relapsing-remitting disease. Negative isolation yielded CD8+ and CD4+ T cells; FACS enriched TEMRA cells. Reverse transcription of roughly 0.45 to 1 ug RNA used random hexamers. Across 54 Vbeta and 13 Jbeta, immunoSEQ multiplex PCR amplified TCR beta CDR3. MiXCR was run by TCRdb on the immunoSEQ multiplex PCR reads, yielding one entry per CDR3 protein. The sample carries roughly 200,000 distinct CDR3 sequences, roughly 94% recorded once. Germline V gives CDR1 MGHRA, CDR2 YSYEKL. Trimming cost V 0 bases and J 5 bases, with 14 bases left between them. The CDR3 loop spans 15 amino acids.

J is TRBJ2-7 and V is TRBV4-1; D is ambiguous. The sample taken for sequencing was CD4+ T cells from PBMCs. The TCR originated in a human donor with multiple sclerosis. The CDR3 DNA follows: TGCGCCAGCAGCCAAGAAGGCTTCCCGACGGACGAGCAGTACGTC. Translation gives CASSQEGFPTDEQYV.